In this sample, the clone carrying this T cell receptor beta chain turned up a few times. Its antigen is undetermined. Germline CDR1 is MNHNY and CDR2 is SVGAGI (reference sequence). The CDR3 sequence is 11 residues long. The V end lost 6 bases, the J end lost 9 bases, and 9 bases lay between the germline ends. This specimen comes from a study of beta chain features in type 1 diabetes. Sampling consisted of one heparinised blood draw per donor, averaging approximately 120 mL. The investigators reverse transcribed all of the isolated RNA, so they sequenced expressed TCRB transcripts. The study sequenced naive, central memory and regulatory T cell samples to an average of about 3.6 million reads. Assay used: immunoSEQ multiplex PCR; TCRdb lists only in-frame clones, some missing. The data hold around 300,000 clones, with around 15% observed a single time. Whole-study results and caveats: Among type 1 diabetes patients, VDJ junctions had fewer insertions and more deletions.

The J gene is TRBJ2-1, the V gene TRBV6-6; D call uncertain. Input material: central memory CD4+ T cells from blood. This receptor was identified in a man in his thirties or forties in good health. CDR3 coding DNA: TGTGCCAGCAGCCGCCCGGGTGAGCAGTTCTTC. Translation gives CASSRPGEQFF.